This T cell receptor beta chain originates from a study of blood T cell repertoires in COVID-19. Study background: T cells, B-cell-depleted T cells, or PBMCs supplied cDNA or gDNA.

In this sample, this clone turned up once. Study processing details: Reference gene primers were amplified, and this amplification served to estimate nucleated cell counts. Here immunoSEQ multiplex PCR was the method, and the copy in TCRdb shows in-frame clones only, minus some. From that table come the V and J calls and clone size; the DNA was used to work out D and trimming. The sample carries approximately 150,000 clones, around 88% recorded once. Sequencing used peripheral blood. The clonotype comes from a human donor in a cohort sampled during active COVID-19.

The CDR3 protein is CASSIHTRMNTEAFF. The CDR3 region has the DNA TGTGCCAGTAGTATCCACACCCGAATGAACACTGAAGCTTTCTTT. The chain couples TRBV19 to TRBJ1-1, with D unresolved. CDR1 is LNHDA and CDR2 is SQIVND in the germline V gene (reference sequence). This CDR3 contains 15 residues. V was cut by 3 bases and J by 0 bases, with 11 bases left in between.